A selection of T cell receptor beta chains follows, all from one sample in a study of blood T cell repertoires in COVID-19. The data were produced by immunoSEQ multiplex PCR, yet TCRdb's version contains in-frame clones alone and is incomplete. The sample includes 200,000 to 250,000 clones, 85% to 90% of them seen just once. The specimen sequenced was peripheral blood. Source of these receptors: a man aged 45-65 years with COVID-19, enrolled during active disease. Both conserved end residues are part of each CDR3. The D gene is left open where the match is weak. Size values are once, few and many counts, or a class for expanded clones, and some rows have none.

j_call v_call d_call clone_size cdr3_aa cdr3_nt
TRBJ1-2 TRBV6-1 TRBD1 NA CTSSEARAGGVPMGGYTF TGTACCAGCAGTGAAGCTCGGGCAGGGGGCGTACCAATGGGTGGCTACACCTTC
TRBJ2-7 TRBV5-1 NA NA CASSGAGTQVEQYF TGCGCCAGCAGCGGGGCGGGGACGCAAGTCGAGCAGTACTTC
TRBJ2-5 TRBV18 NA NA CASSLGGARETQYF TGTGCCAGCTCCCTCGGAGGGGCCCGGGAGACCCAGTACTTC
TRBJ2-5 TRBV29-1 TRBD1 NA CSAGTGFRETQYF TGCAGCGCAGGGACAGGGTTTCGGGAGACCCAGTACTTC
TRBJ2-1 TRBV27 NA NA CASRNRVAEQFF TGTGCCAGCAGGAACAGGGTAGCAGAGCAGTTCTTC
TRBJ1-5 TRBV7-9 NA NA CASSGTDDSNQPQHF TGTGCCAGCAGCGGGACTGACGATAGCAATCAGCCCCAGCATTTT
TRBJ1-1 TRBV12-3/TRBV12-4 NA NA CASSYRVNTEAFF TGTGCCAGCAGCTACAGGGTTAACACTGAAGCTTTCTTT
TRBJ2-1 TRBV6-5 NA NA CASSYARNGEQFF TGTGCCAGCAGTTACGCTAGAAACGGCGAGCAGTTCTTC
TRBJ2-1 TRBV19 TRBD2 NA CASSISGTSGAYNEQFF TGTGCCAGTAGTATATCCGGGACTAGCGGCGCCTACAATGAGCAGTTCTTC
TRBJ1-4 TRBV6-6 NA NA CASSYMEGRPVKLFF TGTGCCAGCAGTTATATGGAGGGTAGACCCGTAAAACTGTTTTTT
TRBJ2-1 TRBV19 NA once CASSINQGYEQFF TGTGCCAGTAGTATAAACCAGGGCTATGAGCAGTTCTTC
TRBJ2-3 TRBV19 TRBD2 few CASSIGLAGDTHTQYF TGTGCCAGTAGTATAGGTCTAGCGGGGGACACTCATACGCAGTATTTT
TRBJ1-4 TRBV9 TRBD1 NA CASSLTGTGVEKLFF TGTGCCAGCAGCCTAACCGGGACAGGAGTCGAAAAACTGTTTTTT
TRBJ2-6 TRBV27 NA NA CASSRQTGIYSGANVLTF TGTGCCAGCAGTCGCCAGACAGGTATATACTCTGGGGCCAACGTCCTGACTTTC
TRBJ1-5 TRBV7-2 NA NA CASSWAGANQPQHF TGTGCCAGCAGCTGGGCGGGGGCCAATCAGCCCCAGCATTTT
TRBJ2-4 TRBV5-1 TRBD1 NA CASSSEGGTGSAKNIQYF TGCGCCAGCAGCTCCGAAGGTGGGACAGGGTCGGCCAAAAACATTCAGTACTTC
TRBJ2-7 TRBV7-6 TRBD2 NA CASSRTIGQGGDEQYF TGTGCCAGCAGCAGAACCATCGGGCAGGGAGGGGACGAGCAGTACTTC
TRBJ2-1 TRBV12-3/TRBV12-4 NA NA CASSFRQNNEQFF TGTGCCAGCAGTTTTCGACAGAACAATGAGCAGTTCTTC
TRBJ2-7 TRBV5-1 NA NA CASSLGYLYEQYF TGCGCCAGCAGCTTGGGTTACTTATACGAGCAGTACTTC
TRBJ2-5 TRBV18 NA NA CASSPPGIGKTQYF TGTGCCAGCTCGCCCCCCGGGATCGGGAAGACCCAGTACTTC
TRBJ1-1 TRBV6-6 NA NA CASRGGRTNTEAFF TGTGCCAGCAGGGGGGGGAGAACGAACACTGAAGCTTTCTTT
TRBJ2-7 TRBV11-2 TRBD2 NA CASSIQAGGLYEQYF TGTGCCAGCAGCATTCAGGCGGGGGGGCTTTACGAGCAGTACTTC
TRBJ2-1 TRBV2 TRBD2 NA CASSYTGTNNEQFF TGTGCCAGCAGTTACACCGGGACTAACAATGAGCAGTTCTTC
TRBJ2-1 TRBV4-2 TRBD2 NA CASSQDIGGTSLNEQFF TGTGCCAGCAGCCAAGATATAGGTGGGACTAGCTTAAATGAGCAGTTCTTC
TRBJ1-2 TRBV6-6 NA NA CASTIRGGAHDYGYTF TGTGCCAGCACGATACGGGGGGGGGCGCATGACTATGGCTACACCTTC
TRBJ2-1 TRBV27 TRBD2 NA CASTGLAGSSYNEQFF TGTGCCAGCACTGGACTAGCGGGATCGTCCTACAATGAGCAGTTCTTC
TRBJ2-3 TRBV30 NA NA CAWSVNTDTQYF TGTGCCTGGAGTGTTAACACAGATACGCAGTATTTT
TRBJ2-7 TRBV15 NA once CATSESINYEQYF TGTGCCACCAGCGAGTCCATAAACTACGAGCAGTACTTC
TRBJ2-1 TRBV15 TRBD2 NA CATSRDPGTSGRQYNEQFF TGTGCCACCAGCAGAGATCCCGGGACTAGCGGGAGGCAATACAATGAGCAGTTCTTC
TRBJ2-1 TRBV7-8 TRBD2 NA CASSLLTSANEQFF TGTGCCAGCAGCTTACTCACTAGCGCCAATGAGCAGTTCTTC
TRBJ2-5 TRBV7-9 TRBD1 NA CASSSTGGEETQYF TGTGCCAGCAGCTCAACAGGGGGAGAAGAGACCCAGTACTTC
TRBJ2-3 TRBV7-3 TRBD2 NA CASSLRGGSTDTQYF TGTGCCAGCAGCTTACGGGGGGGCAGCACAGATACGCAGTATTTT
TRBJ2-3 TRBV27 NA once CASSFTLGASLTDTQYF TGTGCCAGCAGTTTCACCCTAGGCGCCTCCTTGACAGATACGCAGTATTTT
TRBJ2-7 TRBV12-2 NA once CASRLAMDGGAYEQYF TGTGCAAGTCGCTTAGCAATGGACGGGGGAGCCTACGAGCAGTACTTC
TRBJ2-1 TRBV19 NA NA CASRPDRAGVNEQFF TGTGCCAGTAGACCGGACAGGGCGGGGGTCAATGAGCAGTTCTTC
TRBJ2-1 TRBV7-8 NA NA CASSLASMLPSSYNEQFF TGTGCCAGCAGCTTAGCGTCTATGCTACCCTCCTCCTACAATGAGCAGTTCTTC
TRBJ2-7 TRBV7-8 NA NA CASSLGTGRAEQYF TGTGCCAGCAGCTTAGGGACAGGGAGGGCCGAGCAGTACTTC
TRBJ2-1 TRBV7-6 TRBD2 NA CASSLADTSGRYNEQFF TGTGCCAGCAGCTTAGCGGATACTAGCGGGAGATACAATGAGCAGTTCTTC
TRBJ1-2 TRBV18 NA NA CASSPQSARGEHGYTF TGTGCCAGCTCACCGCAATCGGCCAGGGGCGAGCATGGCTACACCTTC
TRBJ2-7 TRBV19 NA NA CASSDLGRNEQYF TGTGCCAGTAGTGACCTGGGGAGAAACGAGCAGTACTTC
TRBJ2-5 TRBV27 TRBD2 NA CASRTGTIEETQYF TGTGCCAGCAGGACCGGGACTATAGAAGAGACCCAGTACTTC
TRBJ2-7 TRBV2 NA once CASSEKTGAYYEQYF TGTGCCAGCAGTGAGAAGACAGGTGCCTACTACGAGCAGTACTTC
TRBJ2-1 TRBV3-1/TRBV3-2 NA NA CASSQARAQGNEQFF TGTGCCAGCAGCCAAGCCCGGGCCCAGGGAAATGAGCAGTTCTTC
TRBJ2-1 TRBV7-3 TRBD1 NA CASSLGQGQYNEQFF TGTGCCAGCAGCCTTGGACAGGGGCAGTACAATGAGCAGTTCTTC
TRBJ1-2 TRBV6-5 NA NA CASSRSVYNYGYTF TGTGCCAGCAGTCGCTCAGTTTATAACTATGGCTACACCTTC
TRBJ2-6 TRBV19 TRBD1 once CASRSQGAGANVLTF TGTGCCAGTAGATCGCAGGGGGCTGGGGCCAACGTCCTGACTTTC
TRBJ2-3 TRBV7-8 NA NA CASSLRLVTGHTQYF TGTGCCAGCAGCCTAAGACTAGTGACGGGCCATACGCAGTATTTT
TRBJ1-5 TRBV5-6 TRBD1 NA CASSRGQGGQPQHF TGTGCCAGCAGCCGAGGACAGGGAGGCCAGCCCCAGCATTTT
TRBJ1-5 TRBV28 NA NA CASSQQGKYQPQHF TGTGCCAGCAGTCAACAGGGAAAATACCAGCCCCAGCATTTT
TRBJ1-6 TRBV5-5 NA NA CASGRIGSPLHF TGTGCCAGCGGCAGGATTGGGTCACCCCTCCACTTT
TRBJ1-5 TRBV20-1 TRBD1 NA CSASDRGLYSNQPQHF TGCAGTGCTAGTGACAGGGGGCTGTATAGCAATCAGCCCCAGCATTTT
TRBJ2-7 TRBV7-9 NA NA CASSLGTGPSPSYEQYF TGTGCCAGCAGCTTAGGAACAGGTCCAAGCCCTTCCTACGAGCAGTACTTC
TRBJ2-5 TRBV5-1 NA NA CASSLVAGVQETQYF TGCGCCAGCAGCTTGGTAGCAGGGGTACAAGAGACCCAGTACTTC
TRBJ1-1 TRBV5-6 NA NA CASSFGEGTEAFF TGTGCCAGCAGCTTTGGGGAGGGCACTGAAGCTTTCTTT